This is a list of T cell receptor beta chains from one sample in a study of T cell responses to AZD1222 COVID-19 vaccine. The table came from immunoSEQ multiplex PCR; TCRdb's copy has only in-frame clones and leaves some out. Among 90,000 to 120,000 clones listed, around 89% were seen once. The material sequenced was peripheral blood, taken on day 0 of AZD1222 vaccination. The receptors here all came from an adult in good health. Both conserved end residues are part of each CDR3. Each record gives: V gene, clone size, D gene, J gene, CDR3 DNA, CDR3 protein. A D gene is named only where the DNA matches it firmly. Clone size, where shown, is once, few, many, or a class for clones that have expanded.

v_gene: TRBV5-1; abundance: once; d_gene: NA; j_gene: TRBJ2-7; CDR3nt: TGCGCCAGCAGCCCCGGATCTCAGGTAACCTACGAGCAGTACTTC; CDR3aa: CASSPGSQVTYEQYF
v_gene: TRBV28; abundance: NA; d_gene: NA; j_gene: TRBJ1-2; CDR3nt: TGTGCCAGCAGTTTTTCATCCGGGACCGCATTCTATGGCTACACCTTC; CDR3aa: CASSFSSGTAFYGYTF
v_gene: TRBV27; abundance: NA; d_gene: TRBD2; j_gene: TRBJ2-3; CDR3nt: TGTGCCAGCAGTTCGCTAGCGGGAGCAGATACGCAGTATTTT; CDR3aa: CASSSLAGADTQYF
v_gene: TRBV28; abundance: NA; d_gene: TRBD2; j_gene: TRBJ2-3; CDR3nt: TGTGCCAGCAGCCAAGGCCCGGGAGGGAGCACAGATACGCAGTATTTT; CDR3aa: CASSQGPGGSTDTQYF
v_gene: TRBV29-1; abundance: NA; d_gene: NA; j_gene: TRBJ2-3; CDR3nt: TGCAGCGTTGAAGACAATGCAGATACGCAGTATTTT; CDR3aa: CSVEDNADTQYF
v_gene: TRBV5-1; abundance: once; d_gene: TRBD1; j_gene: TRBJ1-1; CDR3nt: TGCGCCAGCAGCTTCGGGACAGCGAACACTGAAGCTTTCTTT; CDR3aa: CASSFGTANTEAFF
v_gene: TRBV6-5; abundance: NA; d_gene: NA; j_gene: TRBJ1-4; CDR3nt: TGTGCCGCGGTAGCGGCAACTAATGAAAAACTGTTTTTT; CDR3aa: CAAVAATNEKLFF
v_gene: TRBV19; abundance: NA; d_gene: TRBD1; j_gene: TRBJ1-1; CDR3nt: TGTGCCAGTAGTATGGAGGGGGCCACTGAAGCTTTCTTT; CDR3aa: CASSMEGATEAFF
v_gene: TRBV7-2; abundance: once; d_gene: TRBD1; j_gene: TRBJ1-2; CDR3nt: TGTGCCAGCAGCCCGGGGATGGGACAGGGCGGCTACACCTTC; CDR3aa: CASSPGMGQGGYTF
v_gene: TRBV18; abundance: few; d_gene: TRBD1; j_gene: TRBJ1-5; CDR3nt: TGTGCCAGCTCACCCGGACAGGGGGCAGGTCAGCCCCAGCATTTT; CDR3aa: CASSPGQGAGQPQHF
v_gene: TRBV11-1; abundance: few; d_gene: NA; j_gene: TRBJ2-3; CDR3nt: TGTGCCAGCAGCTTTAGACGGGAGAGTGCAGATACGCAGTATTTT; CDR3aa: CASSFRRESADTQYF
v_gene: TRBV24-1; abundance: NA; d_gene: NA; j_gene: TRBJ1-5; CDR3nt: TGTGCCACCAGTGGTCGGGCAGAAAGTCAGCCCCAGCATTTT; CDR3aa: CATSGRAESQPQHF
v_gene: TRBV29-1; abundance: NA; d_gene: TRBD1; j_gene: TRBJ1-1; CDR3nt: TGCAGCGTTCCCTCAGGGGGTGAAGCTTTCTTT; CDR3aa: CSVPSGGEAFF
v_gene: TRBV2; abundance: NA; d_gene: TRBD1; j_gene: TRBJ1-2; CDR3nt: TGTGCCAGCCAGGGACAGCGGGCGTATGGCTACACCTTC; CDR3aa: CASQGQRAYGYTF
v_gene: TRBV10-3; abundance: NA; d_gene: TRBD2; j_gene: TRBJ2-5; CDR3nt: TGTGCCATCAGAGATTTAGCGGGAGGTATTGAGACCCAGTACTTC; CDR3aa: CAIRDLAGGIETQYF
v_gene: TRBV24-1; abundance: once; d_gene: TRBD2; j_gene: TRBJ2-1; CDR3nt: TGTGCCACCAGGGGACTAGCGGGAGGGTCGGTTGATGAGCAGTTCTTC; CDR3aa: CATRGLAGGSVDEQFF
v_gene: TRBV7-2; abundance: NA; d_gene: NA; j_gene: TRBJ2-7; CDR3nt: TGTGCCAGCAGCTTCTCAAAGGGGACCGAGCAGTACTTC; CDR3aa: CASSFSKGTEQYF
v_gene: TRBV5-1; abundance: NA; d_gene: NA; j_gene: TRBJ2-2; CDR3nt: TGCGCCAGCAGCTTGGGGCCCCTCCGTGGGGACACCGGGGAGCTGTTTTTT; CDR3aa: CASSLGPLRGDTGELFF
v_gene: TRBV30; abundance: NA; d_gene: NA; j_gene: TRBJ1-1; CDR3nt: TGTGCCTGGAATTGGAGGACTGAAGCTTTCTTT; CDR3aa: CAWNWRTEAFF
v_gene: TRBV4-1; abundance: NA; d_gene: TRBD2; j_gene: TRBJ2-3; CDR3nt: TGCGCCAGCAGCCGAGCAGGCCTAGCGGGGCTCAATACGCAGTATTTT; CDR3aa: CASSRAGLAGLNTQYF
v_gene: TRBV5-1; abundance: NA; d_gene: NA; j_gene: TRBJ1-2; CDR3nt: TGCGCCAGCACCACGACCGAACCGGGGGAAGGCTATGGCTACACCTTC; CDR3aa: CASTTTEPGEGYGYTF
v_gene: TRBV30; abundance: once; d_gene: NA; j_gene: TRBJ1-2; CDR3nt: TGTGCCTGGAGTCCCCTAGGAGTCGGCTACACCTTC; CDR3aa: CAWSPLGVGYTF
v_gene: TRBV6-5; abundance: NA; d_gene: NA; j_gene: TRBJ2-7; CDR3nt: TGTGCCAGCAAATACAGTGGGAGCTCCTACGAGCAGTACTTC; CDR3aa: CASKYSGSSYEQYF
v_gene: TRBV2; abundance: few; d_gene: NA; j_gene: TRBJ1-5; CDR3nt: TGTGCCAGCAGCTACGTTTCTACGAGCAATCAGCCCCAGCATTTT; CDR3aa: CASSYVSTSNQPQHF
v_gene: TRBV11-2; abundance: NA; d_gene: NA; j_gene: TRBJ1-2; CDR3nt: TGTGCCAGCAGCTTAGCGGCCGACTATGGCTACACCTTC; CDR3aa: CASSLAADYGYTF
v_gene: TRBV21-1; abundance: NA; d_gene: NA; j_gene: TRBJ2-3; CDR3nt: TGTGCCAGCAGCACCGCCCGTCTAGGACTAGCGGGAGGGAGCACAGATACGCAGTATTTT; CDR3aa: CASSTARLGLAGGSTDTQYF
v_gene: TRBV30; abundance: NA; d_gene: NA; j_gene: TRBJ1-5; CDR3nt: TGTGCCTGGAGTGTAGGACCAGGGAATCAGCCCCAGCATTTT; CDR3aa: CAWSVGPGNQPQHF
v_gene: TRBV3-1/TRBV3-2; abundance: NA; d_gene: NA; j_gene: TRBJ2-1; CDR3nt: TGTGCCAGCAGGAACCTGAATGAGCAGTTCTTC; CDR3aa: CASRNLNEQFF
v_gene: TRBV10-2; abundance: NA; d_gene: NA; j_gene: TRBJ1-5; CDR3nt: TGCGCCAGCAGTGAGTGGAGCAATCAGCCCCAGCATTTT; CDR3aa: CASSEWSNQPQHF
v_gene: TRBV5-1; abundance: NA; d_gene: TRBD1; j_gene: TRBJ1-4; CDR3nt: TGCGCCAGCAGCCCGGACAGGGGGCTAGGTAATGAAAAACTGTTTTTT; CDR3aa: CASSPDRGLGNEKLFF
v_gene: TRBV20-1; abundance: NA; d_gene: NA; j_gene: TRBJ2-7; CDR3nt: TGCAGTGCTAGAGAATTTTACGAGCAGTACTTC; CDR3aa: CSAREFYEQYF
v_gene: TRBV3-1/TRBV3-2; abundance: NA; d_gene: NA; j_gene: TRBJ2-3; CDR3nt: TGTGCCAGCAGCCAAGGTGGTGAATCTAGCACAGATACGCAGTATTTT; CDR3aa: CASSQGGESSTDTQYF
v_gene: TRBV9; abundance: NA; d_gene: NA; j_gene: TRBJ1-2; CDR3nt: TGTGCCAGCAGCGTCAACAGTAACTATGGCTACACCTTC; CDR3aa: CASSVNSNYGYTF
v_gene: TRBV11-2; abundance: NA; d_gene: TRBD1; j_gene: TRBJ1-2; CDR3nt: TGTGCCAGCAGCTTAGCCTGGACAGGGGGCTGGAACTATGGCTACACCTTC; CDR3aa: CASSLAWTGGWNYGYTF
v_gene: TRBV27; abundance: NA; d_gene: TRBD1; j_gene: TRBJ1-1; CDR3nt: TGTGCCAGCAGCTGGGACAGATTGAACACTGAAGCTTTCTTT; CDR3aa: CASSWDRLNTEAFF